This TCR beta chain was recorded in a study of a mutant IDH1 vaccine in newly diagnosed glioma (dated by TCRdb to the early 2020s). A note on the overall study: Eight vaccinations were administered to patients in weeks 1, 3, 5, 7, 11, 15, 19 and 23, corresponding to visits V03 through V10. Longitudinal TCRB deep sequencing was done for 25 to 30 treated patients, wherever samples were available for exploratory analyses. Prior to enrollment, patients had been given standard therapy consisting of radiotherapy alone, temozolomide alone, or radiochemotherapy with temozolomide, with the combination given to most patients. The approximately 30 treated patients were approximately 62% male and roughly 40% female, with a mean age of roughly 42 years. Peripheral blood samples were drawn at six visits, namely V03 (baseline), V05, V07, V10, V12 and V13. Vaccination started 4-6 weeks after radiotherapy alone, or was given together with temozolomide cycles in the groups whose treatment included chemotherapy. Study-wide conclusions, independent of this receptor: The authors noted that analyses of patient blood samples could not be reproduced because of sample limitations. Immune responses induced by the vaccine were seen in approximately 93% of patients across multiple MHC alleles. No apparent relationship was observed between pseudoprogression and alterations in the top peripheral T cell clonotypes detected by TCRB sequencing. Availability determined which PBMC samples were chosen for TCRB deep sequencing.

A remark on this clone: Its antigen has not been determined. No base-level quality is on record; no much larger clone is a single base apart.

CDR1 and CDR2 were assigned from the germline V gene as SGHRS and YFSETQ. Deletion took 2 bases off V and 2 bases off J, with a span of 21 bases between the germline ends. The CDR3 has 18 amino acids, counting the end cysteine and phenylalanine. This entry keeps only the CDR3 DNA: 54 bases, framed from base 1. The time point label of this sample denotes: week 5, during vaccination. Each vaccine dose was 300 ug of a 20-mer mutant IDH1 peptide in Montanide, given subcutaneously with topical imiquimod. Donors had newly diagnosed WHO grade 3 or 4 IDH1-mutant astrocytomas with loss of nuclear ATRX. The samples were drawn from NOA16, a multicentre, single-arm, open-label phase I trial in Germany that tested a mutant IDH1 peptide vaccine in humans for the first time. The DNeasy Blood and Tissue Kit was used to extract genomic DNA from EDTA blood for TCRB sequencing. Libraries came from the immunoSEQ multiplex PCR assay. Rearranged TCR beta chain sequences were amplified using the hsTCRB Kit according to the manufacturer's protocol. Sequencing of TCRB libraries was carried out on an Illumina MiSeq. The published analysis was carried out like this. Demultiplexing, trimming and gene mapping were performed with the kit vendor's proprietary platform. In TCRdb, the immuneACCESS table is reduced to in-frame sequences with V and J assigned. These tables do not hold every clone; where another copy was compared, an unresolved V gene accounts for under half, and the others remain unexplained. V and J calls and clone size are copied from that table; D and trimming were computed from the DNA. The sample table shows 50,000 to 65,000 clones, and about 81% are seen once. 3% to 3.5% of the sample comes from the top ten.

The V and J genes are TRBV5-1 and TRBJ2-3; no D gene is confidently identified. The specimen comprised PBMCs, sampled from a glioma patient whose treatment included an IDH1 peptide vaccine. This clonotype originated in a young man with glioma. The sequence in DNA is TGCGCCAGCAGCTTAAGTTTTTTGCTACCGCGAAACACAGATACGCAGTATTTT. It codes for CASSLSFLLPRNTDTQYF.